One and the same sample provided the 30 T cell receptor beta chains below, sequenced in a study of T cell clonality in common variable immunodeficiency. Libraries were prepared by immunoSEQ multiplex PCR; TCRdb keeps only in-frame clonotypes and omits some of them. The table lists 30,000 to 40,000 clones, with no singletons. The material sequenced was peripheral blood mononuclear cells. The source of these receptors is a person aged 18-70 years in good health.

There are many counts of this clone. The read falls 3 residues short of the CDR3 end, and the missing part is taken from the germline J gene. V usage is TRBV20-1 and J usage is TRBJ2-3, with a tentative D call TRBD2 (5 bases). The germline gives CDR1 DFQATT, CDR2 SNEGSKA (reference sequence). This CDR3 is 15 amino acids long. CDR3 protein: CSARRAAGVIETQYF. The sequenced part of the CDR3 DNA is TGCAGTGCTAGAAGAGCCGCGGGCGTCATTGAGACG.

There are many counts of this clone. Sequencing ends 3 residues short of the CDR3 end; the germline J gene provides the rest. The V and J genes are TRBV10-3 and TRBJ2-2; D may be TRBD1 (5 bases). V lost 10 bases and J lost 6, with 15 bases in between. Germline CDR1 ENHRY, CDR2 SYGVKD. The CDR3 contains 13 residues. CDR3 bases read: TGTGCCACCAGGGCCGATGTCCCCGGGGAG. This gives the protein CATRADVPGE. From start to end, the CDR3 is CATRADVPGELFF.

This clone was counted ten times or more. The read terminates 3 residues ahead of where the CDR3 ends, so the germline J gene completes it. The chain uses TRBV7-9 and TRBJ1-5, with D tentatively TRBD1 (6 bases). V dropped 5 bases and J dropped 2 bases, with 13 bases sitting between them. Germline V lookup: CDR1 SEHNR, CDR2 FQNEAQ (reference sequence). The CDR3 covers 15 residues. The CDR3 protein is CASSNTGTGNQPQHF. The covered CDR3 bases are TGTGCCAGCAGCAACACAGGGACCGGCAATCAGCCC.

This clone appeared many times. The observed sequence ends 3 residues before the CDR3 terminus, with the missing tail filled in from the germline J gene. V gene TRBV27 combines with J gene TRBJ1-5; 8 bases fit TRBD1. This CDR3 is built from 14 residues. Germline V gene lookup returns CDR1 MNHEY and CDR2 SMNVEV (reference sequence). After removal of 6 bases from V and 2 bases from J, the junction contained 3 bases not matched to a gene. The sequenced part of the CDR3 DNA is TGTGCCAGCAGACAGACAGGGGGCAATCAGCCC. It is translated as CASRQTGGNQP. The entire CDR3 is CASRQTGGNQPQHF.

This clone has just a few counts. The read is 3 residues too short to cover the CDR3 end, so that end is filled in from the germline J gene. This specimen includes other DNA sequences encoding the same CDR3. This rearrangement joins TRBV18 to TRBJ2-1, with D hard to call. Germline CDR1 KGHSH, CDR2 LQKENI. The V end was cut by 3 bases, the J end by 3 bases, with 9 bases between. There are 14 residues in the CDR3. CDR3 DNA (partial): TGTGCCAGCTCACCCTCGCGGAGCTACAATGAG. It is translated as CASSPSRSYNE. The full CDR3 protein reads CASSPSRSYNEQFF. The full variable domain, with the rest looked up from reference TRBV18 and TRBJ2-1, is NAGVMQNPRHLVRRRGQEARLRCSPMKGHSHVYWYRQLPEEGLKFMVYLQKENIIDESGMPKERFSAEFPKEGPSILRIQQVVRGDSAAYFCASSPSRSYNEQFFGPGTRLTVL.

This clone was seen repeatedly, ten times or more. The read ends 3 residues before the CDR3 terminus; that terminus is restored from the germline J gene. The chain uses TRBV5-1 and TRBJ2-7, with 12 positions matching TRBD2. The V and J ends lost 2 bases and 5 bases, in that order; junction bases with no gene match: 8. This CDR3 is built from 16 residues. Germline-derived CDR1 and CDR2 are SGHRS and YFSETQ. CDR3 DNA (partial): TGCGCCAGCAGCTTTCTGCTAGCGGGGGGGCGCAACGAG. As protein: CASSFLLAGGRNE. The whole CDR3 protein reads CASSFLLAGGRNEQYF.

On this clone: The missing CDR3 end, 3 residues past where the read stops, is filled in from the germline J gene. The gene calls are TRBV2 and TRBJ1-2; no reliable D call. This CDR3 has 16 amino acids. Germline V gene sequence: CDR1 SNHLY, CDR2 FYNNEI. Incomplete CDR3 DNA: TGTGCCAGCAGTGCCAGCGGTACCTCGAGCACAGATACC. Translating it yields CASSASGTSSTDT. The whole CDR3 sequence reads CASSASGTSSTDTYTF.

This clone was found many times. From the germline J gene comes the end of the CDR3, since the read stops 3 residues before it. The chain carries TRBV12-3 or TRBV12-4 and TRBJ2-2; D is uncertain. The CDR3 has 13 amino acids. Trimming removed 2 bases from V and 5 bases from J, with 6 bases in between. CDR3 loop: CASSLQETGELFF. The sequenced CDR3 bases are TGTGCCAGCAGTTTACAGGAGACCGGGGAG.

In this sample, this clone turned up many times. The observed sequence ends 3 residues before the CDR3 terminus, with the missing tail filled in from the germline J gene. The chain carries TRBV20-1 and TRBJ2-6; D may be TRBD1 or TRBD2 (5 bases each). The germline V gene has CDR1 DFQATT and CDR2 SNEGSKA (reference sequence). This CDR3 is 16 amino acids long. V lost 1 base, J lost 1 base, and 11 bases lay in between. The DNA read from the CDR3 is TGCAGTGCTAGAGGGGCGAGGGGTTCTGGGGCCAACGTC. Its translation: CSARGARGSGANV. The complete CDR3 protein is CSARGARGSGANVLTF.

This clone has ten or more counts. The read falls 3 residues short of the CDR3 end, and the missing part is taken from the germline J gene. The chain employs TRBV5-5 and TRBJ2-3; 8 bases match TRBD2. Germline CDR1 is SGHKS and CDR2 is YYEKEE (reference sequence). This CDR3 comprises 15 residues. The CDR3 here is CASSLGDSGVGTQYF. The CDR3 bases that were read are TGTGCCAGCAGCCTTGGGGATAGCGGGGTCGGGACG.

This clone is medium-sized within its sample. This chain's CDR3 is CASSERVTGMGDIQYF. The DNA read from the CDR3 is TGTGCCAGCAGTGAAAGGGTGACAGGGATGGGAGACATT. V is TRBV6-1 and J is TRBJ2-4; 7 bases agree with TRBD1. The read terminates 3 residues ahead of where the CDR3 ends, so the germline J gene completes it. The CDR3 runs to 16 residues. With V trimmed by 2 bases and J by 8 bases, 12 bases remained unmatched. Looked up from germline, CDR1 is MNHNS and CDR2 is SASEGT.

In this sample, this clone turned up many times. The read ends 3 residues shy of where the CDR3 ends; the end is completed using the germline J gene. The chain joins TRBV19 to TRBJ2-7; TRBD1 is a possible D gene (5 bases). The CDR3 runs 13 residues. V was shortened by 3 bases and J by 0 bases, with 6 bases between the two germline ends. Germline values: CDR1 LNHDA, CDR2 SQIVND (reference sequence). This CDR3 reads CASSIDSSYEQYF. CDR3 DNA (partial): TGTGCCAGTAGTATTGACAGCTCCTACGAG.

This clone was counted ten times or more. This chain's CDR3 is CSASRLEALREQYF. Incomplete CDR3 DNA: TGCAGTGCTAGCCGACTAGAAGCCCTCCGCGAG. The chain uses TRBV20-1 and TRBJ2-7; tentatively, D is TRBD2 (6 bases). The missing CDR3 end, 3 residues past where the read stops, is filled in from the germline J gene. This CDR3 has 14 amino acids. V lost 3 bases and J 6 bases, leaving 18 bases between the germline ends. CDR1 and CDR2 (germline): DFQATT, SNEGSKA (reference sequence).

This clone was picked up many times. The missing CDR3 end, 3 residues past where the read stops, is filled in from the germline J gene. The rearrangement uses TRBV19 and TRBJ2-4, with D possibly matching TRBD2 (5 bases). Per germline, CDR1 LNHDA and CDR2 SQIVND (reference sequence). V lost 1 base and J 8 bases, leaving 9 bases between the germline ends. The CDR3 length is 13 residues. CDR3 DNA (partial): TGTGCCAGTAGTATAGTTTTGCGGGACATT. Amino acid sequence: CASSIVLRDI. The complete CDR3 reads CASSIVLRDIQYF.

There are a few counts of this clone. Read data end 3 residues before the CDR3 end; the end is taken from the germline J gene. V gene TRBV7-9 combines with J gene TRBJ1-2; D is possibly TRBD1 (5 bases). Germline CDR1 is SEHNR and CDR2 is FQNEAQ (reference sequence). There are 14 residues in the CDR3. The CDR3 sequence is CASRTTGTRDDYTF. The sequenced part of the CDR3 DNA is TGTGCCAGCAGAACTACCGGGACTAGGGACGAC.

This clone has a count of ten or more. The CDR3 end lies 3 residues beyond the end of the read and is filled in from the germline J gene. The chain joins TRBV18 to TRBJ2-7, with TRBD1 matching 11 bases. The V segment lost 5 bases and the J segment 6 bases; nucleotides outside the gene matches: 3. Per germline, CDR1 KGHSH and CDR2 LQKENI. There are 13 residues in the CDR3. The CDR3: CASSTGTGGEQYF. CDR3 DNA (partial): TGTGCCAGCTCAACCGGGACAGGGGGCGAG.

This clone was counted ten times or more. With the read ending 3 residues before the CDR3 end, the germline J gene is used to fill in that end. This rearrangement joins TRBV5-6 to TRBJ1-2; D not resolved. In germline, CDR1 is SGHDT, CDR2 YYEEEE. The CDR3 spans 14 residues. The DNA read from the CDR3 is TGTGCCAGCAGCTTGAGTGGAGCACCGCGGCCC. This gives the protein CASSLSGAPRP. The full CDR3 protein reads CASSLSGAPRPYTF.

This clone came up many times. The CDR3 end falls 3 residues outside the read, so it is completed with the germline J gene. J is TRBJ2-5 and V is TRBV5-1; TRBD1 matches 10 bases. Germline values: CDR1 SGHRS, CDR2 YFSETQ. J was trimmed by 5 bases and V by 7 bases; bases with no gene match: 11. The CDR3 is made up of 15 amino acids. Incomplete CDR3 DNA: TGCGCCAGCGAGGCCGGGACAGGGGTCGGCGAGACC. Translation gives CASEAGTGVGET. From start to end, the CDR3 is CASEAGTGVGETQYF.

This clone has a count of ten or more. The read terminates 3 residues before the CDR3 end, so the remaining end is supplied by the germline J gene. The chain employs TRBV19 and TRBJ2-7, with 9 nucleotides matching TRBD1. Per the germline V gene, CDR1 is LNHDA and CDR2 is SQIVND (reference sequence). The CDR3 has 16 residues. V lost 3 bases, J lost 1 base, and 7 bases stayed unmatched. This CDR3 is CASSIAKGQGSYEQYF. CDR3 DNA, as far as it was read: TGTGCCAGTAGTATTGCTAAGGGACAGGGATCCTACGAG.

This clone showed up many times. The covered CDR3 bases are TGTGCCTGGAGTGCGCAGACAGGGGGTAATCAGCCC. As protein: CAWSAQTGGNQP. The whole CDR3 protein is CAWSAQTGGNQPQHF. The chain couples TRBV30 to TRBJ1-5; 9 bases map to TRBD1. Read coverage stops 3 residues before the CDR3 terminus; the germline J gene supplies the remainder. This CDR3 is built from 15 residues. V gave up 1 base and J gave up 4 bases; unmatched junction bases: 5. Germline V gene lookup returns CDR1 GTSNPN and CDR2 SVGIG (reference sequence).

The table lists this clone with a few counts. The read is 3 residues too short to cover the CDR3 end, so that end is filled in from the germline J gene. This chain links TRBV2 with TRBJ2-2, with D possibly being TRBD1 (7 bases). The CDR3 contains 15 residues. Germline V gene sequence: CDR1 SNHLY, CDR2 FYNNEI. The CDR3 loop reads CASSVQGRDNSPLFF. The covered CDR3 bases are TGTGCCAGCAGTGTACAGGGGCGGGATAATTCACCG.

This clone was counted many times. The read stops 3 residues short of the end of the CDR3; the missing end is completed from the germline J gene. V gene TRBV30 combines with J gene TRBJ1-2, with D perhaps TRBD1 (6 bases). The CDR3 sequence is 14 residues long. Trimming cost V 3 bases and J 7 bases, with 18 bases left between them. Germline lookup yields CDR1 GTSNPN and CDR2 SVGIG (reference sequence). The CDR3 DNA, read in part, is TGTGCCTGGAGGTGGGGGGGCGGTTCCTTTGGC. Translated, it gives CAWRWGGGSFG. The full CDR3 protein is CAWRWGGGSFGYTF.

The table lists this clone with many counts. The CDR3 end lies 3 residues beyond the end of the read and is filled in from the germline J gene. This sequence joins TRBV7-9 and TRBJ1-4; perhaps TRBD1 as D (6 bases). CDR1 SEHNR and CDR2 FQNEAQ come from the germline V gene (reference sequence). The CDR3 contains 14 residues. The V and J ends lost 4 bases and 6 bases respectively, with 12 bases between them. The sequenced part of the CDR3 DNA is TGTGCCAGCAGCTCCGAGGGGGTATATGAAAAA. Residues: CASSSEGVYEK. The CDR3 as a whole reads CASSSEGVYEKLFF. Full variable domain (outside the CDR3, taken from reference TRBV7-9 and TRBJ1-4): DTGVSQNPRHKITKRGQNVTFRCDPISEHNRLYWYRQTLGQGPEFLTYFQNEAQLEKSRLLSDRFSAERPKGSFSTLEIQRTEQGDSAMYLCASSSEGVYEKLFFGSGTQLSVL.

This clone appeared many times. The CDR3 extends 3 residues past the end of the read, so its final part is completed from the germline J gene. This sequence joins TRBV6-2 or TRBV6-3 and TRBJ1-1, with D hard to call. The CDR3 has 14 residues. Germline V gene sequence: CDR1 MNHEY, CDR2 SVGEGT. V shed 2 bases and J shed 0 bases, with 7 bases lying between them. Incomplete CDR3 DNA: TGTGCCAGCAGTTACAATACAGTGAACACTGAA. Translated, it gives CASSYNTVNTE. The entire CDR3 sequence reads CASSYNTVNTEAFF.

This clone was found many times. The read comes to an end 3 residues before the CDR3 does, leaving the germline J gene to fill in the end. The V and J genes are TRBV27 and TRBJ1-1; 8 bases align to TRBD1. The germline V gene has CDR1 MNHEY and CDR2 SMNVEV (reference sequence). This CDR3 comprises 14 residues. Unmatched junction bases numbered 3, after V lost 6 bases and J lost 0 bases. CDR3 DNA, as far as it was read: TGTGCCAGCAGCCAGACAGGGGTGAACACTGAA. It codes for CASSQTGVNTE. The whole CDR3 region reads CASSQTGVNTEAFF.

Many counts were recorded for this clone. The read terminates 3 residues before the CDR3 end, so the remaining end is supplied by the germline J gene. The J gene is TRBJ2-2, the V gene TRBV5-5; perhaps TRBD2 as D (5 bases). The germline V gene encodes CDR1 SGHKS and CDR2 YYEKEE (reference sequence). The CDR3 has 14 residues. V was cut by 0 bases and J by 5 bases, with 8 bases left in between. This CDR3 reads CASSLGAGTGELFF. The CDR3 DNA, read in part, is TGTGCCAGCAGCTTGGGGGCGGGTACCGGGGAG. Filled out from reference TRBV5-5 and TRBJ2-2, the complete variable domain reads DAGVTQSPTHLIKTRGQQVTLRCSPISGHKSVSWYQQVLGQGPQFIFQYYEKEERGRGNFPDRFSARQFPNYSSELNVNALLLGDSALYLCASSLGAGTGELFFGEGSRLTVL.

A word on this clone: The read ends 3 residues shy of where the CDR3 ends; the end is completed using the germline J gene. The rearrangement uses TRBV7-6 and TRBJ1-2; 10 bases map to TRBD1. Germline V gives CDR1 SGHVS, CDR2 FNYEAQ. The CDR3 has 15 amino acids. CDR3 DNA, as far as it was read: TGTGCCAGCAGCCAACCCCGGGACAGGGGCTACGAC. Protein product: CASSQPRDRGYD. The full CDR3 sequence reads CASSQPRDRGYDYTF. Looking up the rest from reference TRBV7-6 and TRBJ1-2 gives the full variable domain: GAGVSQSPRYKVTKRGQDVALRCDPISGHVSLYWYRQALGQGPEFLTYFNYEAQQDKSGLPNDRFSAERPEGSISTLTIQRTEQRDSAMYRCASSQPRDRGYDYTFGSGTRLTVV.

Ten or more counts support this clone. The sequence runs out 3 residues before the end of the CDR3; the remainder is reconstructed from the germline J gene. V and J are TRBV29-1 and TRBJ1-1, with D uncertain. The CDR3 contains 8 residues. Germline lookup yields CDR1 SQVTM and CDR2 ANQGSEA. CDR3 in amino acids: CSVGGAFF. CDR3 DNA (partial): TGCAGCGTTGGAGGG. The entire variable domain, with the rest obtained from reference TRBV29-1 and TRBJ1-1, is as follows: SAVISQKPSRDICQRGTSLTIQCQVDSQVTMMFWYRQQPGQSLTLIATANQGSEATYESGFVIDKFPISRPNLTFSTLTVSNMSPEDSSIYLCSVGGAFFGQGTRLTVV.

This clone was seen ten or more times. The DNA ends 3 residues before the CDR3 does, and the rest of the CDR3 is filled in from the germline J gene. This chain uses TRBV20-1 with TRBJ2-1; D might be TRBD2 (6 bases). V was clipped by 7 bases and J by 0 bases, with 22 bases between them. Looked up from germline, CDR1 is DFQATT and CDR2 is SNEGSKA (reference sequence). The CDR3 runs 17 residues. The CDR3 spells CSEIRALRGSSYNEQFF. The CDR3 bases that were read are TGCAGTGAGATTCGGGCACTCCGGGGGAGCTCCTACAATGAG.

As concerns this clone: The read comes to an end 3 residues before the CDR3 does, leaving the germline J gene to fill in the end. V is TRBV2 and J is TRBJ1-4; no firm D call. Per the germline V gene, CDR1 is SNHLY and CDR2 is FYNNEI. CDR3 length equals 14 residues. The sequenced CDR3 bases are TGTGCCAGCAGGCCTCGGGTTACGAATTCACCA. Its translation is CASRPRVTNSP. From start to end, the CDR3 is CASRPRVTNSPLFF.